This T cell receptor beta chain was identified in a study of T cells in Graves' hyperthyroidism and ophthalmopathy. Study-level findings and limits: From stable hyperthyroidism, ophthalmopathy was separated by a 13 V-J model.

For this clonotype: Its matching antigen is unknown.

Lactation, pregnancy, other autoimmune disease or uncontrolled infection led to exclusion of patients. The V and J ends lost 5 bases and 5 bases, in that order; junction bases with no gene match: 11. Germline CDR1 and CDR2: SNHLY and FYNNEI. The CDR3 is 15 amino acids. RNA transcripts were the template for amplifying TCR beta CDR3 regions. HTBI primers were employed in a first-round RT-PCR of the TCR CDR3. Using its own MiXCR run on the multiplex PCR reads, TCRdb lists one record per CDR3 protein. The table lists more than 500,000 distinct CDR3 sequences, more than 45% of them singletons. The source material was peripheral blood or thyroid tissue (not recorded which). The sequence derives from an adult woman with Graves' disease, either hyperthyroidism or ophthalmopathy (not recorded which). V usage is TRBV2 and J usage is TRBJ2-7, with 8 bases matching TRBD1. DNA of the CDR3: TGTGCCAGCAGTTTAAGAACGACAGGGGTCAACGAGCAGTACTTC. Its translation: CASSLRTTGVNEQYF.